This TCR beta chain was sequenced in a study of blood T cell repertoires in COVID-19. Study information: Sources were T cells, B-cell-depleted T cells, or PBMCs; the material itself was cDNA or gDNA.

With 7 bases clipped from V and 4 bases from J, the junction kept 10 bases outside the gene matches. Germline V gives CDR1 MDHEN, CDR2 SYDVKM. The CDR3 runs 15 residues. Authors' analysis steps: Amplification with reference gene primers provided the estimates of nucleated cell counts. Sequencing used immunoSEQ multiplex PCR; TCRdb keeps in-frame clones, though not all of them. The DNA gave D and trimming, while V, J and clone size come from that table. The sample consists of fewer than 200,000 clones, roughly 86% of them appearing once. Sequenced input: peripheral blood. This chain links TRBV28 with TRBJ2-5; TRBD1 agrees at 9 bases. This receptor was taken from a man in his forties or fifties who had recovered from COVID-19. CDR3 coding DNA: TGTGCCAGCAACCTAGGTGGGACAGGGCGAGAGACCCAGTACTTC. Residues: CASNLGGTGRETQYF.